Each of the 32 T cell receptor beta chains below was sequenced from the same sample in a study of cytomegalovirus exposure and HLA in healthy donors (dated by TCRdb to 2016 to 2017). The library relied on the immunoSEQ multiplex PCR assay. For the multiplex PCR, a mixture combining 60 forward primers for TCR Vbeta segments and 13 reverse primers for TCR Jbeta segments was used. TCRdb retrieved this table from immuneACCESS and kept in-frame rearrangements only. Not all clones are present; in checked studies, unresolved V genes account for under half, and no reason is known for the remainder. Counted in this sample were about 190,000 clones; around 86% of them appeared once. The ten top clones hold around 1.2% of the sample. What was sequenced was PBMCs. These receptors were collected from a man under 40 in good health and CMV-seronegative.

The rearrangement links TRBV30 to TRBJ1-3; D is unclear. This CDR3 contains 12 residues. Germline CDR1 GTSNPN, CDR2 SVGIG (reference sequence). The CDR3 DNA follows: TGTGGGCTGGGCGAATCTGGAAACACCATATATTTT. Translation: CGLGESGNTIYF.

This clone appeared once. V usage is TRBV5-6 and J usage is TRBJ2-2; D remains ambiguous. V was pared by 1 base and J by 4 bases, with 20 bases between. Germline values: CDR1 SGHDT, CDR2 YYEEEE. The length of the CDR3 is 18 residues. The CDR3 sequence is CASSLYTIVRLTTGELFF. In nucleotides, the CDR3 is TGTGCCAGCAGCTTGTATACCATAGTCCGCCTAACCACCGGGGAGCTGTTTTTT.

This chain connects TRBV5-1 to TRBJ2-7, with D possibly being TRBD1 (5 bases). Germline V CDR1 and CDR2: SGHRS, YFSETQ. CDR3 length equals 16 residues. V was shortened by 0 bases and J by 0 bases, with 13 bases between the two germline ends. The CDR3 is CASSLEGKGSSYEQYF. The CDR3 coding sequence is TGCGCCAGCAGCTTGGAGGGGAAGGGTTCCTCCTACGAGCAGTACTTC.

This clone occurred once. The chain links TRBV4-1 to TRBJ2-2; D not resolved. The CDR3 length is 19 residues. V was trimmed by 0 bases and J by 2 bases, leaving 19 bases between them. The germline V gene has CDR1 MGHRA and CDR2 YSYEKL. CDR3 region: CASSQEISGERANTGELFF. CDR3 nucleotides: TGCGCCAGCAGCCAAGAAATCTCCGGTGAGAGAGCCAACACCGGGGAGCTGTTTTTT.

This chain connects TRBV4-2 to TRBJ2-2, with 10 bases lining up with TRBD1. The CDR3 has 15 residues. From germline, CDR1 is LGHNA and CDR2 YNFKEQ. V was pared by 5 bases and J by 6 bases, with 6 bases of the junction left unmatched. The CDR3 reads CASSRDRGRPGELFF. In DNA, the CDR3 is TGTGCCAGCAGCAGAGACAGGGGGCGACCCGGGGAGCTGTTTTTT.

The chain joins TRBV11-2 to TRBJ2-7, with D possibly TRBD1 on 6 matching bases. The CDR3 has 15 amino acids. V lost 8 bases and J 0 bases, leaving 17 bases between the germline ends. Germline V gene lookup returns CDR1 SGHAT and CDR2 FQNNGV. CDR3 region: CASRDTRTDSYEQYF. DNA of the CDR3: TGTGCCAGCCGAGATACACGGACAGACTCCTACGAGCAGTACTTC. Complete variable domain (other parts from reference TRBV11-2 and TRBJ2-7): EAGVAQSPRYKIIEKRQSVAFWCNPISGHATLYWYQQILGQGPKLLIQFQNNGVVDDSQLPKDRFSAERLKGVDSTLKIQPAKLEDSAVYLCASRDTRTDSYEQYFGPGTRLTVT.

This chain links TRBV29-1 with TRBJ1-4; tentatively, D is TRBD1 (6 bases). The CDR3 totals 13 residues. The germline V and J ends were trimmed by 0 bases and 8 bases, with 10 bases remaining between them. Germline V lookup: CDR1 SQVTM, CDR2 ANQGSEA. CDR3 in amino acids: CSVEDPDREKLFF. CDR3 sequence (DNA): TGCAGCGTTGAAGATCCTGACAGGGAAAAACTGTTTTTT.

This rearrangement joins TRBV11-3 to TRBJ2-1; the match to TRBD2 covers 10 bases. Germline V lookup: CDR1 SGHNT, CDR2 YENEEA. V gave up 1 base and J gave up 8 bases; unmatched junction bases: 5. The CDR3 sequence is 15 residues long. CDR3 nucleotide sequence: TGTGCCAGCAGCTTAGGGGGAGCGGGAGGGGATGAGCAGTTCTTC. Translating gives CASSLGGAGGDEQFF.

The CDR3 DNA is TGCGCCAGCAGCTACGACTGGAACACTGAAGCTTTCTTT. Amino acids: CASSYDWNTEAFF. This chain links TRBV5-1 with TRBJ1-1; D is unresolved. This CDR3 has 13 residues. Germline CDR1 SGHRS, CDR2 YFSETQ. The V end was cut by 3 bases, the J end by 1 base, with 7 bases between.

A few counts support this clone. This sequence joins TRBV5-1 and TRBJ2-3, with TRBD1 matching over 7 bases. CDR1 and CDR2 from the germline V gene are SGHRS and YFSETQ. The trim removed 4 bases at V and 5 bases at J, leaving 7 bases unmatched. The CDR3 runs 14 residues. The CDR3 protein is CASSPRQGLDTQYF. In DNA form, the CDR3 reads TGCGCCAGCAGCCCCAGACAGGGATTAGATACGCAGTATTTT.

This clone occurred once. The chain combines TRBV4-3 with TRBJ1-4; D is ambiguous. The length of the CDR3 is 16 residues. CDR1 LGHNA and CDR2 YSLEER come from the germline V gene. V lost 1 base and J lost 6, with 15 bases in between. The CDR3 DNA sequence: TGCGCCAGCAGCCAAGGCAGTCCTTTGGTTGATGAAAAACTGTTTTTT. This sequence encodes CASSQGSPLVDEKLFF.

The CDR3 is CASSSQGTGELFF. CDR3 nucleotides: TGTGCCAGTAGTTCTCAGGGAACCGGGGAGCTGTTTTTT. V and J are TRBV19 and TRBJ2-2; perhaps TRBD1 as D (5 bases). V was clipped by 5 bases and J by 5 bases, with 9 bases between them. Germline loops: CDR1 LNHDA, CDR2 SQIVND (reference sequence). The CDR3 is 13 residues long.

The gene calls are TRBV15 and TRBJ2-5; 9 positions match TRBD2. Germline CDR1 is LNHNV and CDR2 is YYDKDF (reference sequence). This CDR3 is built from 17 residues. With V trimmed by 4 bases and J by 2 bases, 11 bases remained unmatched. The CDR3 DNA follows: TGTGCCACCAGCATTGTTGGACGCGGGAGGGAACAAGAGACCCAGTACTTC. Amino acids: CATSIVGRGREQETQYF.

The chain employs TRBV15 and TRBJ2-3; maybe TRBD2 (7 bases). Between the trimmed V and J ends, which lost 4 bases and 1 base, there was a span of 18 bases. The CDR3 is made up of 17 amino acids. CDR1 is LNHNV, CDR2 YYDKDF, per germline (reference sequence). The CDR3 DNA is TGTGCCACCAGCACCCCAAGGGGGGGTTCGGGCACAGATACGCAGTATTTT. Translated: CATSTPRGGSGTDTQYF.

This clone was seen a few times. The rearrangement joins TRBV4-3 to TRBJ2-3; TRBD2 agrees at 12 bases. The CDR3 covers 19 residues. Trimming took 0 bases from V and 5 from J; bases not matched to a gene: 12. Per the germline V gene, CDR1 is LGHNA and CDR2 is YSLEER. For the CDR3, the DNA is TGCGCCAGCAGCCAAGAAGCGGGGGCTAGCGGGGGGGCCGGAGATACGCAGTATTTT. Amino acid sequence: CASSQEAGASGGAGDTQYF.

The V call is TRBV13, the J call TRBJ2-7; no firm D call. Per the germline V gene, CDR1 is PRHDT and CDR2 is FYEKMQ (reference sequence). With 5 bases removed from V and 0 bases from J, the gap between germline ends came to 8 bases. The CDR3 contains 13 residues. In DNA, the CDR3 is TGTGCCAGCAGCGAGAGGCCCTCCTACGAGCAGTACTTC. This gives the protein CASSERPSYEQYF.

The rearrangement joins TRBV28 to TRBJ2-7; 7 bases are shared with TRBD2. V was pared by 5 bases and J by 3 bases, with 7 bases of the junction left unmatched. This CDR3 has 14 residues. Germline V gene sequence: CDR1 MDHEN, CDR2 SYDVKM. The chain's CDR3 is CASSDSAGVYEQYF. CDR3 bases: TGTGCCAGCAGTGACAGTGCGGGGGTCTACGAGCAGTACTTC.

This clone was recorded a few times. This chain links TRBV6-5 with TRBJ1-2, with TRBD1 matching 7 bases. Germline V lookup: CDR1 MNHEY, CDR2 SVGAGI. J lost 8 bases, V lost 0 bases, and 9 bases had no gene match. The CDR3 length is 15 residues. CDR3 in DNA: TGTGCCAGCAGTTACTCGAGAAACAGGGGAGAGGGCTACACCTTC. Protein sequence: CASSYSRNRGEGYTF.

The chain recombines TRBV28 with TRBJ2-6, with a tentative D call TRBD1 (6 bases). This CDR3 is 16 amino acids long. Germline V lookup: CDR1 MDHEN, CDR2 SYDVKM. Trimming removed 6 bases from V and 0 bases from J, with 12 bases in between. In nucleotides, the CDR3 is TGTGCCAGCAGAGATTTAGGGGGCTCTGGGGCCAACGTCCTGACTTTC. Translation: CASRDLGGSGANVLTF. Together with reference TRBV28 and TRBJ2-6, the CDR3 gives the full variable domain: DVKVTQSSRYLVKRTGEKVFLECVQDMDHENMFWYRQDPGLGLRLIYFSYDVKMKEKGDIPEGYSVSREKKERFSLILESASTNQTSMYLCASRDLGGSGANVLTFGAGSRLTVL.

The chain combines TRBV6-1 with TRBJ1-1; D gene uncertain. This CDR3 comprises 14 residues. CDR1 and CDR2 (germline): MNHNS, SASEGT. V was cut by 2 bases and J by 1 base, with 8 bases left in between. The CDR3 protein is CASSEQRWNTEAFF. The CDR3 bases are TGTGCCAGCAGTGAACAGAGGTGGAACACTGAAGCTTTCTTT.

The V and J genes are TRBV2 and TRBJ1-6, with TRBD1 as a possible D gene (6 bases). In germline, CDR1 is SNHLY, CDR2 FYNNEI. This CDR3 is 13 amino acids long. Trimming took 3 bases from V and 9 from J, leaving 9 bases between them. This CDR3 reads CASSDQGISPLHF. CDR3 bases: TGTGCCAGCAGTGATCAGGGGATTTCACCCCTCCACTTT.

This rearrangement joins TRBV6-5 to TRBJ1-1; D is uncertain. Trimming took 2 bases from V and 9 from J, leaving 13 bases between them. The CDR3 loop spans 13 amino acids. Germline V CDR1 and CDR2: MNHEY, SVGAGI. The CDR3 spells CASSYTSGSQAFF. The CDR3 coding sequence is TGTGCCAGCAGTTACACATCCGGGTCGCAAGCTTTCTTT.

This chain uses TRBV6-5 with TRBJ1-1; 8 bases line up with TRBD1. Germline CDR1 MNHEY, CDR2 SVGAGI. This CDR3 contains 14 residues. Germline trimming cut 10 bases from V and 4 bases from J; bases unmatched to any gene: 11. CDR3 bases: TGTGCCATCAAAAGGATAACAGGGGGCACTGAAGCTTTCTTT. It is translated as CAIKRITGGTEAFF.

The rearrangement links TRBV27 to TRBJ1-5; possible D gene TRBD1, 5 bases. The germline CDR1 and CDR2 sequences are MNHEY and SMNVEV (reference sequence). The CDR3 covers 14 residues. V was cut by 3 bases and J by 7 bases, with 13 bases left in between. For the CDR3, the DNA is TGTGCCAGCAGTTTTTGGGGCGCGGGGCAGCCCCAGCATTTT. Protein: CASSFWGAGQPQHF.

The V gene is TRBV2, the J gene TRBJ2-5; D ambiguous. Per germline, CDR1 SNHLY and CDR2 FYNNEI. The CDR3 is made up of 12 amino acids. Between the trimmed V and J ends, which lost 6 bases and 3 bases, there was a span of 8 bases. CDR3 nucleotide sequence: TGTGCCAGCAGCGAGGTGGAAGAGACCCAGTACTTC. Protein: CASSEVEETQYF.

CDR3 loop: CASSLGATAITDTQYF. The CDR3 region has the DNA TGCGCCAGCAGCTTGGGAGCTACCGCAATCACAGATACGCAGTATTTT. The chain has TRBV5-1 and TRBJ2-3; D remains ambiguous. This CDR3 contains 16 residues. Per germline, CDR1 SGHRS and CDR2 YFSETQ. V was pared by 0 bases and J by 2 bases, with 13 bases between.

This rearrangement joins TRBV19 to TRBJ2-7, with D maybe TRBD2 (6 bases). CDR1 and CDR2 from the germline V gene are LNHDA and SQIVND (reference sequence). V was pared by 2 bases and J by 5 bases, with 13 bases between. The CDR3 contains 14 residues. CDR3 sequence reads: CASSIYGGIDEQYF. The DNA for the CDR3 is TGTGCCAGTAGTATATACGGGGGTATCGACGAGCAGTACTTC.

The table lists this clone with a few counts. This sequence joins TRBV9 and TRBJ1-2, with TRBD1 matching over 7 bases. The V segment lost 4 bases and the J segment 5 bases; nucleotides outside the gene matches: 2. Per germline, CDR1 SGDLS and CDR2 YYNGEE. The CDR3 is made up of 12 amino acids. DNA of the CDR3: TGTGCCAGCAGCCAGGGGGAGTATGGCTACACCTTC. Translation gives CASSQGEYGYTF.

CDR3 DNA sequence: TGCGCCAGCAGCCGGGGACTAGCGGAAGCGTCCTCCTACGAGCAGTACTTC. As protein: CASSRGLAEASSYEQYF. The V call is TRBV5-1, the J call TRBJ2-7; 11 nucleotides agree with TRBD2. Germline CDR1 SGHRS, CDR2 YFSETQ. V trimming: 4 bases; J trimming: 0 bases; junction bases outside the gene matches: 9. The CDR3 spans 17 residues. Filled out from reference TRBV5-1 and TRBJ2-7, the complete variable domain reads KAGVTQTPRYLIKTRGQQVTLSCSPISGHRSVSWYQQTPGQGLQFLFEYFSETQRNKGNFPGRFSGRQFSNSRSEMNVSTLELGDSALYLCASSRGLAEASSYEQYFGPGTRLTVT.

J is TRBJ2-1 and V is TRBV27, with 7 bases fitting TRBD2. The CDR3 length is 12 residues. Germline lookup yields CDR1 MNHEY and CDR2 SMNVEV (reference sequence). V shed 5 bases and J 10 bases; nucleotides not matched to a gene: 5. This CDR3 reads CASSPPGREQFF. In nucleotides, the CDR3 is TGTGCCAGCAGTCCGCCCGGGAGGGAGCAGTTCTTC.

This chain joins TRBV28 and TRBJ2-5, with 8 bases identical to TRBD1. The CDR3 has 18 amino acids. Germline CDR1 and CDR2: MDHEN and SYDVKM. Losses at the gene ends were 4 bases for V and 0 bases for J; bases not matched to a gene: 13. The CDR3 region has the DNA TGTGCCAGCAGTTCTCAGGGGGCGGAGGGGGGAGACCAAGAGACCCAGTACTTC. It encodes CASSSQGAEGGDQETQYF.

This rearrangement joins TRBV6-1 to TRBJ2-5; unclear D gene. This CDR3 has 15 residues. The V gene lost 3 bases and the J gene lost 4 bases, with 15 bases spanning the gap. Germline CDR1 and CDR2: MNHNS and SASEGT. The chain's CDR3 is CASSDVADPPETQYF. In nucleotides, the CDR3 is TGTGCCAGCAGTGATGTAGCCGATCCACCAGAGACCCAGTACTTC.